This TCR beta chain was documented in a study of PD-1 blockade in classical Hodgkin lymphoma. Study findings and constraints: Complete responders matched newly diagnosed patients in baseline diversity.

Repertoires were generated with immunoSEQ multiplex PCR, while TCRdb's copy carries only in-frame clones and drops some. The repertoire holds some 84,000 clones, roughly 91% seen once, with about 2.6% in the top ten. This clone was detected a few times. Its antigen is not known. Germline CDR1 MNHEY, CDR2 SMNVEV (reference sequence). CDR3 length: 14 amino acids. Trimming removed 5 bases at V and 4 bases at J, with 11 bases between. All the patients suffered relapse after autologous stem cell transplantation, and brentuximab vedotin exposure differed. Complete response, partial response or progressive disease constituted the best responses recorded.

The gene calls are TRBV27 and TRBJ2-2; unclear D gene. This sequence originates from a human donor with classical Hodgkin lymphoma. The material sequenced was peripheral blood mononuclear cells (PBMCs), taken before the second cycle of nivolumab. CDR3 DNA: TGTGCCAGCAGTGGCCAGTCGGGCACCGGGGAGCTGTTTTTT. Translation: CASSGQSGTGELFF.